This TCR beta chain was retrieved from a study of blood T cells in healthy people across ages. Losses at the gene ends were 5 bases for V and 6 bases for J; bases not matched to a gene: 10. Germline lookup yields CDR1 ENHRY and CDR2 SYGVKD. This CDR3 contains 14 residues. Samples each had at least 6 micrograms of total RNA extracted. Combining a sample-barcoded 5' primer with a J-beta primer mix, a second PCR ran for roughly 7 to 12 cycles. Each cDNA molecule was tagged by a template-switch adaptor with 12 random nucleotides. A single record per CDR3 protein comes from TCRdb applying MiXCR to the 5' RACE reads. In the table there are approximately 1,700,000 distinct CDR3 sequences, roughly two fifths of which are singletons.

The receptor comes from a human donor in good health. The chain links TRBV10-3 to TRBJ2-7, with 7 bases lining up with TRBD2. Material: blood. The CDR3 region has the DNA TGTGCCATCAGTCCCACTAGCGCACGGGGCGAGCAGTACTTC. It is translated as CAISPTSARGEQYF.